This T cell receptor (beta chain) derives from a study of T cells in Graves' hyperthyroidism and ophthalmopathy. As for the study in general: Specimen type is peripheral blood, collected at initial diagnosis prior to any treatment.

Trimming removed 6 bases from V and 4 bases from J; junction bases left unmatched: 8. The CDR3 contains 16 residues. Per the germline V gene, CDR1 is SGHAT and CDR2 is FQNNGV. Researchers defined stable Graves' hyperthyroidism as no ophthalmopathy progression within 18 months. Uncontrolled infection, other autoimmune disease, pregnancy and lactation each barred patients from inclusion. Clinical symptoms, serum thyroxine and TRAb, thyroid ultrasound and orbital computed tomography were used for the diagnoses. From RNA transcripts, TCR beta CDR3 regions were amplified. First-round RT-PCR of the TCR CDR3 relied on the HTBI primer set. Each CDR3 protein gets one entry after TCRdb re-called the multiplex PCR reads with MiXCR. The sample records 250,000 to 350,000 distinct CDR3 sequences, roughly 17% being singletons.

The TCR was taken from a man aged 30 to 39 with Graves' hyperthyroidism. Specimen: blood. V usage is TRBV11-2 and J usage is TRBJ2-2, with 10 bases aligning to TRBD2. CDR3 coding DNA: TGTGCCAGCAGGGCCGGGACTAGCGCGAGCACCGGGGAGCTGTTTTTT. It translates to CASRAGTSASTGELFF.